What follows are 9 T cell receptor beta chains derived from one specimen sequenced in a study of T cell responses to AZD1222 COVID-19 vaccine. Sequencing was performed with immunoSEQ multiplex PCR; in TCRdb, only in-frame clones are kept and a portion is missing. The sample shows about 140,000 clones, 90% of them seen only once. The input for sequencing was peripheral blood, taken 28 days after the second AZD1222 dose. These receptors were obtained from an adult who received the AZD1222 COVID-19 vaccine.

V and J are TRBV7-9 and TRBJ1-6, with D perhaps TRBD1 (6 bases). CDR1 is SEHNR, CDR2 FQNEAQ, per germline (reference sequence). V was shortened by 4 bases and J by 8 bases, with 15 bases between the two germline ends. This CDR3 spans 15 amino acids. Here the CDR3 DNA reads TGTGCCAGCAGCTACGGGGGCGGGACCCATTCACCCCTCCACTTT. This translates into CASSYGGGTHSPLHF.

This sequence joins TRBV3-1 (or the pseudogene TRBV3-2) and TRBJ2-2; no clear D. The V end was cut by 0 bases, the J end by 5 bases, with 10 bases between. CDR1 is LGHDT, CDR2 YNNKEL, per germline (reference sequence). The length of the CDR3 is 15 residues. The DNA of the CDR3 is TGTGCCAGCAGCCAAGATGCCGCCGGGACCGGGGAGCTGTTTTTT. It translates to CASSQDAAGTGELFF.

This sequence joins TRBV5-6 and TRBJ2-7; a possible D gene is TRBD1 (6 bases). Trimming shortened V by 1 base and J by 0 bases, and 8 bases separated the two germline ends. The V gene's germline CDR1 is SGHDT and CDR2 YYEEEE. There are 14 residues in the CDR3. CDR3 nucleotides: TGTGCCAGCAGCTTGACAGGGCTCTCCTACGAGCAGTACTTC. This gives the protein CASSLTGLSYEQYF.

The chain has TRBV5-1 and TRBJ2-1; the match to TRBD1 covers 7 bases. The CDR3 has 14 residues. Germline V gene data show CDR1 as SGHRS and CDR2 as YFSETQ. V shed 2 bases, J shed 5 bases, and the junction held 4 bases outside the gene matches. This CDR3 reads CASSFGTADNEQFF. The DNA for the CDR3 is TGCGCCAGCAGCTTCGGGACAGCGGACAATGAGCAGTTCTTC.

The chain joins TRBV30 to TRBJ1-6, with a weak D call TRBD1 (5 bases). CDR1 and CDR2 (germline): GTSNPN, SVGIG (reference sequence). V was pared by 0 bases and J by 7 bases, with 13 bases between. This CDR3 has 15 amino acids. The CDR3 region is CAWSVSGTGNSPLHF. The CDR3 nucleotides are TGTGCCTGGAGTGTATCCGGGACGGGAAATTCACCCCTCCACTTT.

As for this clone: Relative to the germline gene, one junction end is altered; a read error may explain this. This chain joins TRBV7-2 and TRBJ2-7; D could derive from TRBD1 or TRBD2 (5 bases each). Germline V gene data show CDR1 as SGHTA and CDR2 as FQGNSA. The CDR3 contains 16 residues. CDR3 in DNA: TGTGCCAGCAGCCTAGCCGGTGGGGACCCGGCCTACGAGCAGTACTTC. Protein: CASSLAGGDPAYEQYF.

The CDR3 protein is CASSSTSGNYNEQFF. CDR3 sequence (DNA): TGTGCCAGCAGCTCTACTAGCGGGAACTACAATGAGCAGTTCTTC. The chain combines TRBV7-2 with TRBJ2-1; 10 bases agree with TRBD2. Germline V lookup: CDR1 SGHTA, CDR2 FQGNSA. Trimming took 4 bases from V and 3 from J; bases not matched to a gene: 3. This CDR3 contains 15 residues. The variable domain in full, with the rest retrieved from reference TRBV7-2 and TRBJ2-1, is GAGVSQSPSNKVTEKGKDVELRCDPISGHTALYWYRQSLGQGLEFLIYFQGNSAPDKSGLPSDRFSAERTGGSVSTLTIQRTQQEDSAVYLCASSSTSGNYNEQFFGPGTRLTVL.

The V and J genes are TRBV10-2 and TRBJ1-6, with unresolved D. The ends were cut back, 2 bases at V and 0 bases at J, with 8 bases in the middle. CDR1 is WSHSY and CDR2 is SAAADI in the germline V gene. This CDR3 comprises 16 residues. The CDR3 DNA sequence: TGCGCCAGCAGTGAGAACGGACTCTCCTATAATTCACCCCTCCACTTT. This codes for CASSENGLSYNSPLHF.

The CDR3 protein is CASSPRPRQSSYNEQFF. The CDR3 DNA sequence: TGTGCCAGCTCACCTAGACCCCGACAGAGCTCCTACAATGAGCAGTTCTTC. This rearrangement joins TRBV18 to TRBJ2-1; D may be TRBD1 (5 bases). The CDR3 extends over 17 amino acids. The ends were cut back, 3 bases at V and 0 bases at J, with 15 bases in the middle. The germline V gene has CDR1 KGHSH and CDR2 LQKENI.